This T cell receptor beta chain was identified in a study of blood T cell repertoires in COVID-19. Study overall: The origin of the acute and convalescent COVID-19 samples was the United States, Italy and Spain.

Source study methods: Reference gene primer amplification gave estimated nucleated cell counts. Sequenced by immunoSEQ multiplex PCR; TCRdb stores in-frame clones only, minus some. V, J and clone size are taken as reported in that table, and D and trimming were inferred from the DNA itself. The data contain under 200,000 clones, more than 85% of them singletons. What was sequenced was peripheral blood. The sequence was obtained from a man between 45 and 60 years old with acute or convalescent COVID-19.

CDR3 protein: CASSFRDSAQYF. The CDR3 DNA sequence: TGTGCCAGCAGCTTCCGGGACTCAGCCCAGTACTTC. The chain couples TRBV7-2 to TRBJ2-5; TRBD2 might be the D (6 bases). V was clipped by 3 bases and J by 9 bases, with 11 bases between them. Germline V gene data show CDR1 as SGHTA and CDR2 as FQGNSA. The CDR3 length is 12 residues.